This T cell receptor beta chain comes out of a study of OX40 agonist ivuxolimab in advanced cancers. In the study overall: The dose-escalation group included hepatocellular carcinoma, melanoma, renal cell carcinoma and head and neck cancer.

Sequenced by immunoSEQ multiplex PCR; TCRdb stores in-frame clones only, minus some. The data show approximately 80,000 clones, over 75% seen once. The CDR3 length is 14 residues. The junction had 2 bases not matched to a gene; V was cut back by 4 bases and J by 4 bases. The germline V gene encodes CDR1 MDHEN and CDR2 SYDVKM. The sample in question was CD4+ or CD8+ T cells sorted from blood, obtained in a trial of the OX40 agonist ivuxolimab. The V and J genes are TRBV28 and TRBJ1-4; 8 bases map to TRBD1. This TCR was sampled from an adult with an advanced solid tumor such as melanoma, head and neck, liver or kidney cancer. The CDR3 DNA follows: TGTGCCAGCAGTTCGGACAGGGTTAATGAAAAACTGTTTTTT. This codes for CASSSDRVNEKLFF.